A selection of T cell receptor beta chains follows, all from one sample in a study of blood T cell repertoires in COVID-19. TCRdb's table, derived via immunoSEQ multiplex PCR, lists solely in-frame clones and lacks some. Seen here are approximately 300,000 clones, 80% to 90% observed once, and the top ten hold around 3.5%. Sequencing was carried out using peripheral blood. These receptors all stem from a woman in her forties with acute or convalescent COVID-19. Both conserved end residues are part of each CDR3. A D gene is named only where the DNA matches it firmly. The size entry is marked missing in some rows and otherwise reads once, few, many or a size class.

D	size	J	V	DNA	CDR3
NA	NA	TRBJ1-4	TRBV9	TGTGCCAGCAGCCCCCGGGACAACTTTGAAAAACTGTTTTTT	CASSPRDNFEKLFF
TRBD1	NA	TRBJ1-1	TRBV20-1	TGCAGTGCTGGAACAGGGGTCGGGGCTTTCTTT	CSAGTGVGAFF
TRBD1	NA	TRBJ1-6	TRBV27	TGTGCCAGCAGTTTGCGACAGGGGGCTGAATCACCCCTCCACTTT	CASSLRQGAESPLHF
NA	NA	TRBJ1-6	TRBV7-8	TGTGCCAGCAGCTTCCGGTACTCCTATAATTCACCCCTCCACTTT	CASSFRYSYNSPLHF
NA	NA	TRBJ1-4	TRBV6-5	TGTGCCAGCAGTCCGGATGAAAAACTGTTTTTT	CASSPDEKLFF
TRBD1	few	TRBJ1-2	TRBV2	TGTGCCAGCAGGGTGACAGGGGGCAACTATGGCTACACCTTC	CASRVTGGNYGYTF
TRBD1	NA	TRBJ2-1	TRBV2	TGTGCCAGCAAACGGACAGGTTCCTACAATGAGCAGTTCTTC	CASKRTGSYNEQFF
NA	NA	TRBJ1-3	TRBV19	TGTGCCAGTAGTATCGGAGGTGGAAACACCATATATTTT	CASSIGGGNTIYF
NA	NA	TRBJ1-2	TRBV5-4	TGTGCCAGCAGCTTTGGACAGAGCCTAAACTATGGCTACACCTTC	CASSFGQSLNYGYTF
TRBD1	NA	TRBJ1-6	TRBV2	TGTGCCAGCAGAGGACAGGGGGGGGATAATTCACCCCTCCACTTT	CASRGQGGDNSPLHF
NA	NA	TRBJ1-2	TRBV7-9	TGTGCCAGCAGCTTAAAGGGGTACTATGGCTACACCTTC	CASSLKGYYGYTF
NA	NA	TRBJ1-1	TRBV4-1	TGCGCCAGCGAGACAGGTCCCTTGAACACTGAAGCTTTCTTT	CASETGPLNTEAFF
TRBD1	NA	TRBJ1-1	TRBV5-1	TGCGCCAGCTTCCGGACAGGGGCGAACACTGAAGCTTTCTTT	CASFRTGANTEAFF
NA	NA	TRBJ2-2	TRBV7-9	TGTGCCAGCAGCTTACAGGGGGAGGCCGGGGAGCTGTTTTTT	CASSLQGEAGELFF
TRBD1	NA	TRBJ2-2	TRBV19	TGTGCCAGTAGTAACCACAGGGGCGACACCGGGGAGCTGTTTTTT	CASSNHRGDTGELFF
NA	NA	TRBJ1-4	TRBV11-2	TGTGCCAGCAGCTTTTCCCGAGTTGCAACTAATGAAAAACTGTTTTTT	CASSFSRVATNEKLFF
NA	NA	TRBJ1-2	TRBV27	TGTGCCAGCAGTTCCTGGGAGGACGGAGATGGTGGCTACACCTTC	CASSSWEDGDGGYTF
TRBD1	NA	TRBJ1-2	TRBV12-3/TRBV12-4	TGTGCCAGCAGCCAACAGGGGAGCGATGGCTACACCTTC	CASSQQGSDGYTF
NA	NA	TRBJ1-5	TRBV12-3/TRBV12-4	TGTGCCAGCAGTTTAATGAGTCAGCCCCAGCATTTT	CASSLMSQPQHF
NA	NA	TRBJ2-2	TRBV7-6	TGTGCCAGCAGCCGCCTGACAGGCACCGGGGAGCTGTTTTTT	CASSRLTGTGELFF
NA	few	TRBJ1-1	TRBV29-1	TGCAGCGTTGCTGTTTCGGTTGAAGCTTTCTTT	CSVAVSVEAFF
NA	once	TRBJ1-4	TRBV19	TGTGCCAGTAGGCAAAACAGGGTCAGCAATGAAAAACTGTTTTTT	CASRQNRVSNEKLFF
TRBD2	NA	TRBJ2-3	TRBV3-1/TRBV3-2	TGTGCCAGCAGCCAAAGGGAACTAGCGGGGTTAGATACGCAGTATTTT	CASSQRELAGLDTQYF
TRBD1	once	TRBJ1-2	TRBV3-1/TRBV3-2	TGTGCCAGCAGCCAAGTATTCGTCAGGGGGGATTATGGCTACACCTTC	CASSQVFVRGDYGYTF
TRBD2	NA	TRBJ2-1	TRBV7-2	TGTGCCAGCAGCCGCCCTTCAGCGGGGGGCAACTATGAGCAGTTCTTC	CASSRPSAGGNYEQFF
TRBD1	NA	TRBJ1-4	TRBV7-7	TGTGCCAGCAGCCCCAGACAGGGCGTAGGTGAAAAACTGTTTTTT	CASSPRQGVGEKLFF
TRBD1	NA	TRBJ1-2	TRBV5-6	TGTGCCAGCAGCTCCATTGACAGGGTAGGCTATGGCTACACCTTC	CASSSIDRVGYGYTF
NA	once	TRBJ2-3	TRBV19	TGTGCCAGTTCTAACACCAGGAGCACAGATACGCAGTATTTT	CASSNTRSTDTQYF
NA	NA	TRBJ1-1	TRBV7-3	TGTGCCAGCAGCTTAGTTGGGTTGGGAGGGGACACTGAAGCTTTCTTT	CASSLVGLGGDTEAFF
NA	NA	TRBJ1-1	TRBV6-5	TGTGCCAGCATAGGGAGATACCGGAACACTGAAGCTTTCTTT	CASIGRYRNTEAFF
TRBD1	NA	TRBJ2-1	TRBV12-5	TGTGCTAGTGGTTTGGTGTTAACCAGTACAGGGGGCCCCGGCAATGAGCAGTTCTTC	CASGLVLTSTGGPGNEQFF
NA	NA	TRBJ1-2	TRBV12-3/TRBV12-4	TGTGCCAGCAGTTTAGGACAGTCCTATGGCTACACCTTC	CASSLGQSYGYTF
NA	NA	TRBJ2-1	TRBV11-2	TGTGCCAGCACCCTTTGGGTAGCGGTTGATGAGCAGTTCTTC	CASTLWVAVDEQFF
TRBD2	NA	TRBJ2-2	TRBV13	TGTGCCAGCAGCACCAACGACGCGGGGGAGAACACCGGGGAGCTGTTTTTT	CASSTNDAGENTGELFF
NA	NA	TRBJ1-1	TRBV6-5	TGTGCCAGCAGTTATAACGGGAACACTGAAGCTTTCTTT	CASSYNGNTEAFF
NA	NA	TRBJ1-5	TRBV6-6	TGTGCCATAAGGGGGTATAGCAATCAGCCCCAGCATTTT	CAIRGYSNQPQHF
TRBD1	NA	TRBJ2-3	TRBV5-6	TGTGCCAGCAGCGAGGACAGGGGGCTGTCGGATACGCAGTATTTT	CASSEDRGLSDTQYF
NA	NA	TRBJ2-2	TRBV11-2	TGTGCCAGCAGCCCTCAACTGGCGAACACCGGGGAGCTGTTTTTT	CASSPQLANTGELFF
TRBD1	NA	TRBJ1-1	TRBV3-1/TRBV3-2	TGTGCCAGCAGCCAAGACGGGACAGGGGTCTACGCCACTGAAGCTTTCTTT	CASSQDGTGVYATEAFF
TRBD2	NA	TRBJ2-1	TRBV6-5	TGTGCCAGCAGGAGCGGGACTTTTAATGAGCAGTTCTTC	CASRSGTFNEQFF
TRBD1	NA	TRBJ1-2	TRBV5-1	TGCGCCAGCAGCTCCGGGACAGGTCACCCCTATGGCTACACCTTC	CASSSGTGHPYGYTF
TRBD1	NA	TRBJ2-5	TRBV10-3	TGTGCCACCATCTTAGGAGACAGGGGGCGCGGAGAGACCCAGTACTTC	CATILGDRGRGETQYF
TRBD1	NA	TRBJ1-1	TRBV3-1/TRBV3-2	TGTGCCAGCAGCCCGTTCGGACAGGGAAACACTGAAGCTTTCTTT	CASSPFGQGNTEAFF
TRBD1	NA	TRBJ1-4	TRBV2	TGTGCCAGCAACGACAGGGGTTGGCTGGCAACTAATGAAAAACTGTTTTTT	CASNDRGWLATNEKLFF
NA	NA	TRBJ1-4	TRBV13	TGTGCCAGCAGTTCTGCCTTGGCAACAACTAATGAAAAACTGTTTTTT	CASSSALATTNEKLFF
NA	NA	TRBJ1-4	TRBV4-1	TGCGCCAGCAGCCATGTATATGAAAAACTGTTTTTT	CASSHVYEKLFF
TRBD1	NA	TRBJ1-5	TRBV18	TGTGCCAGCTCTCAGGGACAGGACTTTAATCAGCCCCAGCATTTT	CASSQGQDFNQPQHF